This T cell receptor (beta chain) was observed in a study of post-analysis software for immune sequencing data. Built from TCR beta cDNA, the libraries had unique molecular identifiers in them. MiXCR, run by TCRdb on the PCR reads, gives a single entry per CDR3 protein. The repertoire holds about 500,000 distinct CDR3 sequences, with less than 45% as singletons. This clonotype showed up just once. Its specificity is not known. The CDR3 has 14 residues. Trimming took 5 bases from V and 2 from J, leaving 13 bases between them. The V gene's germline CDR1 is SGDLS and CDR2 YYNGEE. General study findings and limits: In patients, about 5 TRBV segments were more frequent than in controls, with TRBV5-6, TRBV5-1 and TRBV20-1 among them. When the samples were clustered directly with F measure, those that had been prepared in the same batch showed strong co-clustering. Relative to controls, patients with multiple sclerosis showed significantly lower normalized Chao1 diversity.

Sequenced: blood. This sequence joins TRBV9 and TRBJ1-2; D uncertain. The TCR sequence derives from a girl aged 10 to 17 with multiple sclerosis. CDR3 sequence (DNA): TGTGCCAGCAGTGTAACGGGCGTCAACTATGGCTACACCTTC. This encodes CASSVTGVNYGYTF.